This TCR gamma chain derives from a study of Vδ1+ human thymocytes. The study, taken as a whole, reports: Thymic TRG and TRD repertoires appeared highly polyclonal. TRD repertoires were essentially private, unlike widely shared TRG clonotypes. Unexpected Vdelta2 sequences could cause misinterpretation of bulk repertoire data.

Extracted RNA was reverse transcribed into cDNA. Pooled V-gene forward primers with one constant-region reverse primer generated the CDR3 amplicons by multiplex PCR. TCRdb re-called clones from the multiplex PCR reads using CATT. The table shows about 36,000 gamma-chain clones, with 20% occurring only once. V trimming: 0 bases; J trimming: 6 bases; junction bases outside the gene matches: 8. There are 14 residues in the CDR3. CDR1 EGSNGY and CDR2 YDSYNSKV come from the germline V gene. This clone showed up just a few times. The antigen is not known. Other DNA sequences in this specimen translate into the identical CDR3.

This clonotype was obtained from a girl under three years old who had congenital heart surgery. V gene TRGV2 combines with J gene TRGJ1 or TRGJ2. The sample taken for sequencing was Vdelta1+ gamma-delta thymocytes from the thymus. Documented subset: FACS-sorted CD3+ TCRalphabeta- TCRVdelta1+ TCRVdelta2- thymocytes. The CDR3 DNA follows: TGTGCCACCTGGGACGGGCCGTTCGGTTATAAGAAACTCTTT. It yields the protein CATWDGPFGYKKLF.